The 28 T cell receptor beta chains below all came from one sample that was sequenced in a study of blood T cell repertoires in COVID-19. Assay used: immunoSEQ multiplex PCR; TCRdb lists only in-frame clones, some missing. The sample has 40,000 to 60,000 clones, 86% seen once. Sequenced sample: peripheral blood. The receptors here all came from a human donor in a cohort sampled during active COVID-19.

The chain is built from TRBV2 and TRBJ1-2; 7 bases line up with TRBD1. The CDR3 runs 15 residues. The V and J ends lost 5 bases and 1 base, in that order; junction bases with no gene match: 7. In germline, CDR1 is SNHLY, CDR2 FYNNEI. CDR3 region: CASSPRTGDNYGYTF. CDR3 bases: TGTGCCAGCAGTCCTCGGACAGGAGATAACTATGGCTACACCTTC.

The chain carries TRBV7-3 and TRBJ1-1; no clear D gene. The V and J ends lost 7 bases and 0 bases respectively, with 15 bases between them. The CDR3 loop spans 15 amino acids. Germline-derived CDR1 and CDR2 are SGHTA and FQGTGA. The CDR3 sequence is CASTSNGEMNTEAFF. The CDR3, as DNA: TGTGCCAGCACCAGCAACGGGGAAATGAACACTGAAGCTTTCTTT.

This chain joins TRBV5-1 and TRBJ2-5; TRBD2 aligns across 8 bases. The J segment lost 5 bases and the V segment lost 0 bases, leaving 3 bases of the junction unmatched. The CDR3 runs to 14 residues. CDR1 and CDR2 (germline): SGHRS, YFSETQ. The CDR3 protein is CASSLDGRAETQYF. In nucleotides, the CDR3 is TGCGCCAGCAGCTTGGACGGGAGGGCGGAGACCCAGTACTTC.

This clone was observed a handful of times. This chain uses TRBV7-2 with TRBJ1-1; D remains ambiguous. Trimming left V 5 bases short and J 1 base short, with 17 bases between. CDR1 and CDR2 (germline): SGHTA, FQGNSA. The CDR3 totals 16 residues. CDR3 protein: CASSPPAGGWNTEAFF. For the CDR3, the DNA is TGTGCCAGCAGCCCCCCCGCTGGAGGGTGGAACACTGAAGCTTTCTTT.

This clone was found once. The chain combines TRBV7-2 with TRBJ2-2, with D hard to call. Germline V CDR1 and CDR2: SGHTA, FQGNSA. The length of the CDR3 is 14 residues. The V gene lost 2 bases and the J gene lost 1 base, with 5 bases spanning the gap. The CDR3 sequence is CASSLHWNTGELFF. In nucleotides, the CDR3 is TGTGCCAGCAGCTTACACTGGAACACCGGGGAGCTGTTTTTT.

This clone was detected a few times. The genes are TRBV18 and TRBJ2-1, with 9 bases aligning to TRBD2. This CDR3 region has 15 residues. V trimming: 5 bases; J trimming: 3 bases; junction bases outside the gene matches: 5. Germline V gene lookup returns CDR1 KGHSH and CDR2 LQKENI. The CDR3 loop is CASSKGLADYNEQFF. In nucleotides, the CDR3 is TGTGCCAGCTCAAAGGGACTAGCCGACTACAATGAGCAGTTCTTC.

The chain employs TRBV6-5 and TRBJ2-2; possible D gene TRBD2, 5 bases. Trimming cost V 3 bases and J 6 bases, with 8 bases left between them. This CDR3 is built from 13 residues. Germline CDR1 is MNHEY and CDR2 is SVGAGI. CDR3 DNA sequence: TGTGCCAGCAGTTATTGGGAGTCCGGGGAGCTGTTTTTT. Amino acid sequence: CASSYWESGELFF.

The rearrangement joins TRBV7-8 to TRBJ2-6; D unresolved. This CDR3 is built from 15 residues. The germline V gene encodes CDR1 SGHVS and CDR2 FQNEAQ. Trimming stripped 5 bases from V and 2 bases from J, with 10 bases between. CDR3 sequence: CASSPQRPGANVLTF. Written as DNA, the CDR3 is TGTGCCAGCAGCCCCCAGCGTCCTGGGGCCAACGTCCTGACTTTC.

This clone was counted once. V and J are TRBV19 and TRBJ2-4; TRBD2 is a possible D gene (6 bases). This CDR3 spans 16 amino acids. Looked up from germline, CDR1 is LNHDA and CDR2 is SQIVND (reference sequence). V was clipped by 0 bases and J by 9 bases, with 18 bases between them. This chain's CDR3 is CASSIDGRAGSRIQYF. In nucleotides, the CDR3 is TGTGCCAGTAGTATAGATGGGCGGGCGGGGAGTCGCATTCAGTACTTC.

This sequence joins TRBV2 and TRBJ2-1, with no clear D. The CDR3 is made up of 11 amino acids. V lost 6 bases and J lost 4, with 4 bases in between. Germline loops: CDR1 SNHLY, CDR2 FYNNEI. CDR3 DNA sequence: TGTGCCAGCAGGAGTTACAATGAGCAGTTCTTC. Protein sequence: CASRSYNEQFF.

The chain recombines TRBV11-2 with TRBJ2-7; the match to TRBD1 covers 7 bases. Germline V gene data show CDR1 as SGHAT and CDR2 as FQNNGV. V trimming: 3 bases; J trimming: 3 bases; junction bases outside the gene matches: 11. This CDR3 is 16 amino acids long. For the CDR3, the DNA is TGTGCCAGCAGCTTGACCGGGACAGCCGGTATCTACGAGCAGTACTTC. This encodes CASSLTGTAGIYEQYF. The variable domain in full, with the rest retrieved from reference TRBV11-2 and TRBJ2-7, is EAGVAQSPRYKIIEKRQSVAFWCNPISGHATLYWYQQILGQGPKLLIQFQNNGVVDDSQLPKDRFSAERLKGVDSTLKIQPAKLEDSAVYLCASSLTGTAGIYEQYFGPGTRLTVT.

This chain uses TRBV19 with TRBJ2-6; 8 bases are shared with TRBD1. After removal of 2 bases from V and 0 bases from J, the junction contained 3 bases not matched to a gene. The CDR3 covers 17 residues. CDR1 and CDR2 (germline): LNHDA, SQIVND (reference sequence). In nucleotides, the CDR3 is TGTGCCAGTAGTATAACAGGGGGAGCCTCTGGGGCCAACGTCCTGACTTTC. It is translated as CASSITGGASGANVLTF. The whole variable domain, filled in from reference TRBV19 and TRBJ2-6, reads DGGITQSPKYLFRKEGQNVTLSCEQNLNHDAMYWYRQDPGQGLRLIYYSQIVNDFQKGDIAEGYSVSREKKESFPLTVTSAQKNPTAFYLCASSITGGASGANVLTFGAGSRLTVL.

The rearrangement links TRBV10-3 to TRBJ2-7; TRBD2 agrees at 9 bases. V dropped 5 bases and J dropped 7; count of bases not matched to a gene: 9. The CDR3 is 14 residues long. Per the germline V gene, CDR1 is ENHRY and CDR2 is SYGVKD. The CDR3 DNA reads TGTGCCATCAGTAGCCTAGCGGGGTCCGGGGAGCAGTACTTC. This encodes CAISSLAGSGEQYF.

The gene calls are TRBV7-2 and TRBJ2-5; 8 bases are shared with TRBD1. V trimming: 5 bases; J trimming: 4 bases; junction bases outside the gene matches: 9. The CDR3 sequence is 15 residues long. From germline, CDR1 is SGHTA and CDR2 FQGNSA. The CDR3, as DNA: TGTGCCAGCAGCAAAGACAGGGGCGGCGGAGAGACCCAGTACTTC. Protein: CASSKDRGGGETQYF.

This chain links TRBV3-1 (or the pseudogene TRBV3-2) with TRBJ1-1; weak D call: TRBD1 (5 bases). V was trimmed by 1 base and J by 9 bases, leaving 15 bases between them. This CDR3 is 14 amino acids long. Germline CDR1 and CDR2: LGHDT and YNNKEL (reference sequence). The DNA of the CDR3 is TGTGCCAGCAGCCAAGCTATGGGGCAGGTTCAAGCTTTCTTT. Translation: CASSQAMGQVQAFF.

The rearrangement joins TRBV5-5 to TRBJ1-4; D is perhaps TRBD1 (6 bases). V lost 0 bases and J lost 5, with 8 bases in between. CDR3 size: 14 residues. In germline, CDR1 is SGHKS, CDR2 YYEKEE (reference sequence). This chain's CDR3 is CASSLGGLNEKLFF. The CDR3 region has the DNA TGTGCCAGCAGCTTGGGGGGGCTAAATGAAAAACTGTTTTTT.

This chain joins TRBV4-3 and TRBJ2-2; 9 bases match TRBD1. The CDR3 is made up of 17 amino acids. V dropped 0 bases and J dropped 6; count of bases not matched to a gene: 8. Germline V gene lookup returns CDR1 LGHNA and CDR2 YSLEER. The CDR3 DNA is TGCGCCAGCAGCCAAGATATCGGGACAGGGTGGGCCGGGGAGCTGTTTTTT. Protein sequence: CASSQDIGTGWAGELFF.

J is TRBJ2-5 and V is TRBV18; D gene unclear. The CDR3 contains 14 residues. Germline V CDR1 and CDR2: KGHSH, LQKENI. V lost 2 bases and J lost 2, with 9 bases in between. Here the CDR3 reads CASSPGREQETQYF. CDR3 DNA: TGTGCCAGCTCACCAGGGCGAGAACAAGAGACCCAGTACTTC.

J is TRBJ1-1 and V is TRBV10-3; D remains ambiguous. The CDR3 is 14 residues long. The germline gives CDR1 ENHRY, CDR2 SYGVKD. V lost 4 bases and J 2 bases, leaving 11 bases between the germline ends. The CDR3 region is CAISVRLSNTEAFF. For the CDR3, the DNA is TGTGCCATCAGTGTGAGACTCTCAAACACTGAAGCTTTCTTT.

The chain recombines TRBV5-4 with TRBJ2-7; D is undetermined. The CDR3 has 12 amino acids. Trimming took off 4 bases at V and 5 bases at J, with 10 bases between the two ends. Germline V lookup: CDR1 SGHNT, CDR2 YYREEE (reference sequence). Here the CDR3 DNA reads TGTGCCAGCAGCGGAAACTATAACGAGCAGTACTTC. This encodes CASSGNYNEQYF.

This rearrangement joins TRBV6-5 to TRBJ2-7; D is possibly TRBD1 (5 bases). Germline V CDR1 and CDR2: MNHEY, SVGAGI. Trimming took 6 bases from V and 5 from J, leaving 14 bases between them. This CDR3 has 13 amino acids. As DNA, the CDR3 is TGTGCCAGCAGCCCCCCCAAAGGGGACGAGCAGTACTTC. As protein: CASSPPKGDEQYF.

The CDR3 loop is CASSEVRVGEQYF. The CDR3 nucleotides read TGTGCCAGCAGTGAAGTCAGGGTGGGCGAGCAGTACTTC. The chain joins TRBV2 to TRBJ2-7; D may be TRBD1 (5 bases). The CDR3 has 13 amino acids. Trimming cost V 1 base and J 6 bases, with 10 bases left between them. From germline, CDR1 is SNHLY and CDR2 FYNNEI.

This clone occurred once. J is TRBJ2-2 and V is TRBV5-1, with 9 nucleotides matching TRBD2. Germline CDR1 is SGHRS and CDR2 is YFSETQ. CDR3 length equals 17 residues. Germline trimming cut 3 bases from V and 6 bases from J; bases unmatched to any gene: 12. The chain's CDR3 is CASSSYNSGSGSGELFF. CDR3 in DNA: TGCGCCAGCAGCTCCTACAATAGCGGGAGCGGATCCGGGGAGCTGTTTTTT.

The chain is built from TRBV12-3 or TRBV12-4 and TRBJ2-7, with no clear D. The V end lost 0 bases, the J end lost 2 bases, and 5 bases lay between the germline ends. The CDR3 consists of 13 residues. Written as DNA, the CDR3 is TGTGCCAGCAGTTTAGCCAGTACCTACGAGCAGTACTTC. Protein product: CASSLASTYEQYF.

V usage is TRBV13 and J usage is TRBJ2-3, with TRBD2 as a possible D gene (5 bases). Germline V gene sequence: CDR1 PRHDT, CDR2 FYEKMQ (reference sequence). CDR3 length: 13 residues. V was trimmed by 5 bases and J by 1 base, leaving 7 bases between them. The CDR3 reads CASSPGGTDTQYF. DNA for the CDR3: TGTGCCAGCAGCCCCGGGGGCACAGATACGCAGTATTTT.

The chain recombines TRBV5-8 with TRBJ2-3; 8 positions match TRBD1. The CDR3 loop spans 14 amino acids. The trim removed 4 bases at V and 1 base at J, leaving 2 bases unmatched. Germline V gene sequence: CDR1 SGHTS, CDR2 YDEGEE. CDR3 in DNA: TGTGCCAGCAGCACGGACAGGGGCACAGATACGCAGTATTTT. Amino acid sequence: CASSTDRGTDTQYF. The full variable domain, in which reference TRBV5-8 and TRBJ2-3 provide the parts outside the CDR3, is EAGVTQSPTHLIKTRGQQATLRCSPISGHTSVYWYQQALGLGLQFLLWYDEGEERNRGNFPPRFSGRQFPNYSSELNVNALELEDSALYLCASSTDRGTDTQYFGPGTRLTVL.

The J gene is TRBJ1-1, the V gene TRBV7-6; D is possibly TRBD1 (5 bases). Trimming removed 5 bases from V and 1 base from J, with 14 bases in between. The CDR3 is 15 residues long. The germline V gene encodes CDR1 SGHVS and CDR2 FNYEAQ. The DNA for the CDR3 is TGTGCCAGCAGCCCCCGGGCGGGGGAGAACACTGAAGCTTTCTTT. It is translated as CASSPRAGENTEAFF.

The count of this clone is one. CDR3 region: CASSLATGSSYNEQFF. The CDR3 nucleotides are TGTGCCAGCAGCTTAGCCACGGGTAGCTCCTACAATGAGCAGTTCTTC. V and J are TRBV13 and TRBJ2-1; D unresolved. V was shortened by 1 base and J by 0 bases, with 10 bases between the two germline ends. CDR1 and CDR2 (germline): PRHDT, FYEKMQ (reference sequence). The CDR3 sequence is 16 residues long.